The present T cell receptor (beta chain) was sequenced within a study of CD8 T cells in Susac syndrome. The patients who served as multiple sclerosis controls were treatment-naive and had stable or active relapsing-remitting disease that fulfilled the revised McDonald criteria. FACS enriched CD8+ TEMRA cells, while bulk CD8+ and CD4+ were negatively isolated. As for this clonotype: What it binds is unknown.

An amount of RNA that ranged from roughly 0.5 to 1 ug was reverse transcribed with random hexamers. By means of immunoSEQ multiplex PCR, TCR beta CDR3 spanning 54 Vbeta and 13 Jbeta underwent amplification. TCRdb fed the immunoSEQ multiplex PCR reads into MiXCR, producing one record per CDR3 protein. Of around 120,000 distinct CDR3 sequences detected, around 94% appear once; the ten largest clones hold approximately 0.12%. Study-wide findings and caveats: The study recognized that its TCR sequencing and HLA analysis covered a relatively small number of individuals.

Sequencing input: CD4+ T cells from PBMCs. This clonotype originated in a human donor with multiple sclerosis.

In DNA, the CDR3 is TGTGCCAGCAGTTTCTACAGCCACACCGGGGAGCTGTTTTTT. Translation gives CASSFYSHTGELFF. The rearrangement joins TRBV12-3 or TRBV12-4 to TRBJ2-2; D is ambiguous. This CDR3 is 14 amino acids long. Trimming shortened V by 3 bases and J by 3 bases, and 8 bases separated the two germline ends.